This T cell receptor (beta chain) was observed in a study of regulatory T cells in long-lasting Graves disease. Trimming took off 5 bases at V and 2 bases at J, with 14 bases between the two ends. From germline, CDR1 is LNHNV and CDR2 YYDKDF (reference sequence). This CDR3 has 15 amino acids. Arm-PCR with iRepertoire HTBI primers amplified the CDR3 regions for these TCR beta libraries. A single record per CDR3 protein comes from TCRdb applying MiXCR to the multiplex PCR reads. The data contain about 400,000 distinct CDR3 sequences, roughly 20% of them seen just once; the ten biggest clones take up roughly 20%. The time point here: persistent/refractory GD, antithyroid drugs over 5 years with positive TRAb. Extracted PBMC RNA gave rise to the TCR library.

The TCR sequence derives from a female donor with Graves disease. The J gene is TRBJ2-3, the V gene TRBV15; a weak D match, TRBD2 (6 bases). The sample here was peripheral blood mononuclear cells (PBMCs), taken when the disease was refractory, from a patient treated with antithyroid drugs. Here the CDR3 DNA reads TGTGCCACCAGCCCACTTAGCGGCACCACAGATACGCAGTATTTT. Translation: CATSPLSGTTDTQYF.